This TCR beta chain stems from a study of blood T cell repertoires in COVID-19. Across the study: COVID-19 samples collected from the United States, Italy and Spain covered acute and convalescent phases. PBMCs, B-cell-depleted T cells, or T cells were the source of the cDNA or gDNA that made up the material.

V dropped 0 bases and J dropped 5 bases, with 16 bases sitting between them. CDR3 size: 16 residues. The germline gives CDR1 LGHNA, CDR2 YSLEER. This clone was observed a single time. Only in-frame clones appear in the TCRdb table, and some are missing; sequencing was by immunoSEQ multiplex PCR. Altogether about 80,000 clones are present, over 70% being singletons, with the ten largest covering more than 15%. The chain employs TRBV4-3 and TRBJ1-2, with D maybe TRBD1 (6 bases). This TCR was recovered from a human donor in a cohort sampled during active COVID-19. The sample taken for sequencing was peripheral blood. The CDR3 DNA follows: TGCGCCAGCAGCCAAGATTTGACAGGCTCGGGATATGGCTACACCTTC. Its protein is CASSQDLTGSGYGYTF.